One sample yielded the 21 T cell receptor delta chains listed below, sequenced in a study of gamma-delta T cells after stem cell transplantation. TCRdb re-called the RT-PCR reads using CATT. This repertoire shows under 7,000 delta-chain clones, about 2.1% found once; its top ten account for approximately 20%. Sequencing was done on a sample of gamma-delta T cells. Every receptor here comes from a human donor. It is not recorded whose cells these are; they may come from a transplant donor.

A word on this clone: It is likely a read error: a sequence one base away is far more abundant. Other nucleotide sequences in the sample specify the same CDR3. CDR3 amino acids: CACDTIPSYRPILGDTRSTDKLIF. CDR3 nucleotide sequence: TGTGCCTGTGACACCATACCTTCATACCGCCCCATCCTGGGGGATACGAGGAGCACCGATAAACTCATCTTT. J is TRDJ1 and V is TRDV2; 12 nucleotides agree with TRDD3. Germline assignment: CDR1 GEAIGNYY and CDR2 EKD. Trimming removed 0 bases from V and 1 base from J; junction bases left unmatched: 26. The CDR3 covers 24 residues.

Remarks on this clone: TCRdb pairs this DNA with a much larger clone's protein that differs at residue 16, likely a read error; the protein shown was translated from the DNA. DNA of the CDR3: TGTGCCTGTGACACCTACTGGGGGATAAGTACTTCGAACACCGATAGACTCATCTTT. Amino acids: CACDTYWGISTSNTDRLIF. This chain connects TRDV2 to TRDJ1, with 11 bases fitting TRDD3. The CDR3 is 19 residues long. Germline CDR1 and CDR2: GEAIGNYY and EKD.

For this clone: TCRdb's entry gives the protein of a much larger clone, which mismatches this DNA's translation at residue 10, likely from a read error; the protein reported here is translated from the DNA. The chain joins TRDV2 to TRDJ1; D unresolved. The V and J ends lost 1 base and 3 bases respectively, with 14 bases between them. The CDR3 contains 15 residues. Germline CDR1 and CDR2: GEAIGNYY and EKD. The CDR3 loop reads CACDTLSGYADKLIF. The DNA for the CDR3 is TGTGCCTGTGACACTCTCTCGGGGTACGCCGATAAACTCATCTTT.

This clone has at least ten counts. A much larger clone differs from this one at a single base, so this may be a read error. The V call is TRDV2, the J call TRDJ1, with 12 bases identical to TRDD3. This CDR3 region has 18 residues. Germline V gives CDR1 GEAIGNYY, CDR2 EKD. In DNA, the CDR3 is TGTGCCCGTGACACCGTAGCCTGGGGGATACGGAAATCCGATAAACTCATCTTT. Translating gives CARDTVAWGIRKSDKLIF.

This clone has a handful of counts. For this DNA, TCRdb reports the protein of a much larger clone, which diverges at residue 4, most likely from a read error; the protein presented here is translated directly from the DNA. The chain employs TRDV2 and TRDJ1, with TRDD3 identical over 10 bases. The germline V gene encodes CDR1 GEAIGNYY and CDR2 EKD. The CDR3 is 18 amino acids. This CDR3 reads CACGTVSLTGGSTDKLIF. The CDR3 nucleotides are TGTGCCTGTGGCACCGTGTCCCTTACTGGGGGATCCACCGATAAACTCATCTTT.

In its sample, this clone was seen a few times. This likely reflects a read error, since a far larger clone is one base away. This sample also contains other DNA sequences that code for the same CDR3. J is TRDJ1 and V is TRDV2; D may be TRDD2 (5 bases). Per germline, CDR1 GEAIGNYY and CDR2 EKD. The CDR3 length is 17 residues. The chain's CDR3 is CACDTIPPGTGTDKLIF. The CDR3 region has the DNA TGTGCCTGTGACACCATTCCTCCTGGCACGGGAACCGATAAACTCATCTTC.

With regard to this clone: A far larger clone is one base from this, pointing to a likely read error. The same CDR3 can be traced to other DNA sequences in this sample. V and J are TRDV2 and TRDJ1, with 9 bases lining up with TRDD3. CDR3 size: 19 residues. Trimming took 3 bases from V and 0 from J; bases not matched to a gene: 16. Germline values: CDR1 GEAIGNYY, CDR2 EKD. This chain's CDR3 is CACDAVLGDTLSNTDKLIF. CDR3 bases: TGTGCCTGTGACGCTGTACTGGGGGACACGCTATCCAACACCGATAAACTCATCTTT.

This clone has a handful of counts. The chain recombines TRDV2 with TRDJ1, with 10 bases fitting TRDD3. Trimming cost V 0 bases and J 0 bases; bases outside gene matches: 12. From germline, CDR1 is GEAIGNYY and CDR2 EKD. The CDR3 sequence is 19 residues long. The CDR3 region is CACDTVPRLGDRYTDKLIF. The DNA for the CDR3 is TGTGCCTGTGACACCGTTCCCCGACTGGGGGATCGATACACCGATAAACTCATCTTT.

This clone was seen more than once but under ten times. The rearrangement links TRDV1 to TRDJ1; D is perhaps TRDD2 (6 bases). Germline CDR1 TSWWSYY, CDR2 QGS. The CDR3 length is 16 residues. V lost 4 bases, J lost 8 bases, and 23 bases lay in between. The CDR3 loop reads CALGGPSPPRRGKLIF. CDR3 DNA sequence: TGTGCTCTTGGGGGGCCTTCCCCACCGCGGAGGGGGAAACTCATCTTT.

This clone was picked up a small number of times. V is TRDV2 and J is TRDJ1; 12 bases line up with TRDD3. The germline gives CDR1 GEAIGNYY, CDR2 EKD. Losses at the gene ends were 3 bases for V and 0 bases for J; bases not matched to a gene: 7. This CDR3 comprises 17 residues. The CDR3, as DNA: TGTGCCTGTGACCCACTGGGGGATACAAGTTACACCGATAAACTCATCTTT. It encodes CACDPLGDTSYTDKLIF.

As regards this clone: The protein in TCRdb stems from a much larger clone and differs at residue 12 from this DNA's translation, likely a read error; here the protein is translated from the DNA. V gene TRDV2 combines with J gene TRDJ1; 10 positions match TRDD3. Germline loops: CDR1 GEAIGNYY, CDR2 EKD. V dropped 0 bases and J dropped 1; count of bases not matched to a gene: 19. The length of the CDR3 is 21 residues. Here the CDR3 DNA reads TGTGCCTGTGACACCGTGGGGAGTACTGGGGGATCGAGTCCTCTCACCGATAAACTCATCTTT. Translation gives CACDTVGSTGGSSPLTDKLIF.

Comments on this clone: Since a far larger clone is one base different, this is likely a read error. The chain combines TRDV2 with TRDJ1; TRDD3 aligns across 10 bases. The CDR3 extends over 17 amino acids. V was pared by 1 base and J by 1 base, with 8 bases of the junction left unmatched. Germline V gene lookup returns CDR1 GEAIGNYY and CDR2 EKD. This CDR3 reads CACDTLGDIWGTDKLIF. The CDR3 DNA is TGTGCCTGTGACACTCTGGGGGATATATGGGGCACCGATAAACTCATCTTT.

This clone has a handful of counts. A far larger clone lies a single base away; this is likely a read error. This same CDR3 is encoded by further DNA sequences in the sample. The genes are TRDV2 and TRDJ3; 8 bases fit TRDD3. This CDR3 has 19 residues. V trimming: 2 bases; J trimming: 0 bases; junction bases outside the gene matches: 8. Germline-derived CDR1 and CDR2 are GEAIGNYY and EKD. In nucleotides, the CDR3 is TGTGCCTGTGACAAGCTGGGGGAGCCGAGCTCCTGGGACACCCGACAGATGTTTTTC. It encodes CACDKLGEPSSWDTRQMFF.

Comments on this clone: It is likely a read error: a sequence one base away is far more abundant. This same CDR3 is encoded by further DNA sequences in the sample. The chain links TRDV2 to TRDJ1; no firm D call. CDR1 is GEAIGNYY and CDR2 is EKD in the germline V gene. The CDR3 runs 15 residues. CDR3 loop: CACDTLSGYTDKLIF. Here the CDR3 DNA reads TGTGCCTGCGACACTCTCTCGGGGTACACCGATAAACTCATCTTT.

Within the sample, this clone is medium-sized (0.01 to 0.1%). Other DNA sequences in this specimen translate into the identical CDR3. The CDR3 sequence: CASLLIGGDKLIF. CDR3 nucleotide sequence: TGTGCCTCCCTGTTGATCGGCGGCGATAAACTCATCTTT. J is TRDJ1 and V is TRDV2; no clear D. Germline CDR1 reads GEAIGNYY; CDR2 reads EKD. This CDR3 is built from 13 residues. V shed 8 bases and J shed 4 bases, with 16 bases lying between them.

The table lists this clone with a few counts. The TCRdb record carries a much larger clone's protein, which differs from this DNA's translation at residue 6; a read error is the likely cause, and the protein listed here is the DNA translation. The chain couples TRDV2 to TRDJ1, with D unresolved. CDR3 size: 18 residues. The V gene lost 1 base and the J gene lost 0 bases, with 20 bases spanning the gap. Germline V gives CDR1 GEAIGNYY, CDR2 EKD. CDR3 DNA sequence: TGTGCCTGTGACACGGCTAAAGTAAGGGGTTCGTACACCGATAAACTCATCTTT. It translates to CACDTAKVRGSYTDKLIF.

This clone was seen more than once but under ten times. This likely stems from a read error, as it lies one base from a far larger clone. The V call is TRDV2, the J call TRDJ1; 12 bases match TRDD3. This CDR3 region has 18 residues. CDR1 is GEAIGNYY and CDR2 is EKD in the germline V gene. The CDR3 loop reads CACDTVLGDTLLTDRLIF. The CDR3 coding sequence is TGTGCCTGTGACACGGTACTGGGGGATACCCTCCTCACCGATAGACTCATCTTT.

The chain uses TRDV2 and TRDJ1; 9 nucleotides align to TRDD3. The CDR3 is 14 amino acids. The germline CDR1 and CDR2 sequences are GEAIGNYY and EKD. The trim removed 3 bases at V and 5 bases at J, leaving 6 bases unmatched. The CDR3 region has the DNA TGTGCCTGTGACCAAGTACTGGGGGAAGATAAACTCATCTTT. Residues: CACDQVLGEDKLIF.

This clone was recorded at least ten times. The chain joins TRDV2 to TRDJ1; TRDD3 matches 7 bases. The V gene's germline CDR1 is GEAIGNYY and CDR2 EKD. CDR3 length equals 17 residues. Unmatched junction bases numbered 15, after V lost 4 bases and J lost 2 bases. The CDR3 bases are TGTGCCTGTGAATATCTGGGGGCATTACGGCGGACCGATAAACTCATCTTT. Translated, it gives CACEYLGALRRTDKLIF.

This clone was seen more than once but under ten times. The protein held in TCRdb is that of a much larger clone and does not match this DNA's translation at residue 5, likely because of a read error; the protein shown is translated from the DNA. The CDR3: CACDVLRDAVGYTDKLIF. CDR3 nucleotide sequence: TGTGCCTGTGACGTACTCAGAGACGCCGTGGGGTACACCGATAAACTCATCTTT. The chain uses TRDV2 and TRDJ1, with a weak D call TRDD3 (5 bases). The germline V gene encodes CDR1 GEAIGNYY and CDR2 EKD. V gave up 3 bases and J gave up 0 bases, with 22 bases separating them. The CDR3 contains 18 residues.

Concerning this clone itself: A far bigger clonotype differs at one base, so this is likely a read error. Other DNA variants within this sample encode the same CDR3. The chain has TRDV2 and TRDJ1; 9 nucleotides agree with TRDD3. The V and J ends lost 1 base and 3 bases, in that order; junction bases with no gene match: 11. The CDR3 has 17 residues. CDR1 GEAIGNYY and CDR2 EKD come from the germline V gene. For the CDR3, the DNA is TGTGCCTGTGACACACTCTTAGGGGATACGCGTCCCGATAAACTCATCTTT. This gives the protein CACDTLLGDTRPDKLIF.